This T cell receptor (beta chain) originates from a study of cytomegalovirus exposure and HLA in healthy donors. Study results and limitations: Relative to equally common others, HLA-associated TCR beta chains showed greater clonal expansion in a later analysis. Reports state that TCR beta sequences accurately predicted most subjects' HLA-A and HLA-B alleles. A later analysis reported that several of the most significant clusters appeared to be linked to common viral pathogens, among them Epstein-Barr virus.

The CDR3 totals 14 residues. Deletions cut 1 base from V and 5 bases from J, with 12 bases between. Looked up from germline, CDR1 is LNHDA and CDR2 is SQIVND (reference sequence). About this clone: The antigen is unknown.

PCR employed 60 Vbeta and 13 Jbeta primers. Sequencing was performed with immunoSEQ multiplex PCR; in TCRdb, only in-frame clones are kept and a portion is missing. The sample comprises more than 200,000 clones, around 64% of which are singletons, and 2.6% rests with the top ten. This TCR came from a man in his forties or fifties in good health and CMV-seropositive. Sequenced input: PBMCs. The chain recombines TRBV19 with TRBJ2-7; D ambiguous. In nucleotides, the CDR3 is TGTGCCAGTAGTATAGTAGCCGGGTTCGACGAGCAGTACTTC. Encoded protein: CASSIVAGFDEQYF.